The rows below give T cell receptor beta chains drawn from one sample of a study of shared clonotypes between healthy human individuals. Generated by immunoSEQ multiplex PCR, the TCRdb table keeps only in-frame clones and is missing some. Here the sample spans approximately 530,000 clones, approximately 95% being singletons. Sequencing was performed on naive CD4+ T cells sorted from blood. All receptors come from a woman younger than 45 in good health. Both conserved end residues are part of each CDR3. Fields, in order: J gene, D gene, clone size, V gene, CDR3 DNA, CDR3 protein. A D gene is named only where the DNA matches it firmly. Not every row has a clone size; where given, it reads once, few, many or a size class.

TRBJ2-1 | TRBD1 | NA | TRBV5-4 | TGTGCCAGCAGCTTGATGACAGGGGGTTGGAATGAGCAGTTCTTC | CASSLMTGGWNEQFF
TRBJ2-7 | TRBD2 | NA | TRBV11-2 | TGTGCCAGCAGCCGGACTAGCGGGAGCGGGGAGCAGTACTTC | CASSRTSGSGEQYF
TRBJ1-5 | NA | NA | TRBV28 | TGTGCCAGCAACCCTTACAGGGTGAGGGGTAGCAATCAGCCCCAGCATTTT | CASNPYRVRGSNQPQHF
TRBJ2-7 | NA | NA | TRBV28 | TGTGCCAGCAGTCCCAAGCTCGGACAGACGGAGCAGTACTTC | CASSPKLGQTEQYF
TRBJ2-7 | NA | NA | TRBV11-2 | TGTGCCAGCACGCCGGAGGGGGGGAGGTCCTACGAGCAGTACTTC | CASTPEGGRSYEQYF
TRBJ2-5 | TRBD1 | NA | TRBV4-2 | TGTGCCAGCAGCCAAGATCTTAGCGCAGGGGGCCGGGAGACCCAGTACTTC | CASSQDLSAGGRETQYF
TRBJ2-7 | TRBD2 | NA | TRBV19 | TGTGCCAGCAGACCTGGACTAGCGGGAGTAACCTACGAGCAGTACTTC | CASRPGLAGVTYEQYF
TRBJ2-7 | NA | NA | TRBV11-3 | TGTGCCAGCAGAAGACTCCCCTCCTACGAGCAGTACTTC | CASRRLPSYEQYF
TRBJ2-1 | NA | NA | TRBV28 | TGTGCCAGCAGTCGGCCTAGCGCCACCTACAATGAGCAGTTCTTC | CASSRPSATYNEQFF
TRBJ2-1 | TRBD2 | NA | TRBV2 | TGTGCCAGCAAGTTAACTAGCGGGAGCCATGAGCAGTTCTTC | CASKLTSGSHEQFF
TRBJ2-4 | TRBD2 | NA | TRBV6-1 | TGTGCCAGCAGTGGGGCTGGGACTAGCGGGGAAAACATTCAGTACTTC | CASSGAGTSGENIQYF
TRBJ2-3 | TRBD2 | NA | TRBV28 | TGTGCCAGCAGTTTTCGGCGGGGGGGCACAGATACGCAGTATTTT | CASSFRRGGTDTQYF
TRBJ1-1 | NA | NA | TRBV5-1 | TGCGCCAGCAGCTTGGTAGGCGGTCGGGGGAACACTGAAGCTTTCTTT | CASSLVGGRGNTEAFF
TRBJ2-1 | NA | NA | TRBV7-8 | TGTGCCAGCAGCTCAACCCCCAGAATAAGCTACAATGAGCAGTTCTTC | CASSSTPRISYNEQFF
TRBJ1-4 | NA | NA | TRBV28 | TGTGCCAGCAGTTTAGGAGGGCGAAAACGGGGCGAAAAACTGTTTTTT | CASSLGGRKRGEKLFF
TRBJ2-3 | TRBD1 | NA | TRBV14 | TGTGCCAGCAGCCAATGGACAGGGGGCACAGATACGCAGTATTTT | CASSQWTGGTDTQYF
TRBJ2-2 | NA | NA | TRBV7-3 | TGTGCCAGCAGTCGGAGAGGGGACTACACCGGGGAGCTGTTTTTT | CASSRRGDYTGELFF
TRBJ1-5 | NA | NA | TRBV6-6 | TGTGCCAGCAGCTCCACGGATAGCAATCAGCCCCAGCATTTT | CASSSTDSNQPQHF
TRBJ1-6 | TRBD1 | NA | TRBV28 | TGTGCCAGCCTAACTCCGGGACAGGGTAATTCACCCCTCCACTTT | CASLTPGQGNSPLHF
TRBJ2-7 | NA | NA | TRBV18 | TGTGCCAGCTCACCAGAGGTGTCTTCTGCGGGGATACCTTTCGAGCAGTACTTC | CASSPEVSSAGIPFEQYF
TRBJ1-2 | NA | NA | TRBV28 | TGTGCCAGCACTCTAAACCCGGCAGGGGCCTATGGCTACACCTTC | CASTLNPAGAYGYTF
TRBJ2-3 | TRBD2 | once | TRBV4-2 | TGTGCCAGCAGCCAAGGAGGGGCTAGCGGGAGCACAGATACGCAGTATTTT | CASSQGGASGSTDTQYF
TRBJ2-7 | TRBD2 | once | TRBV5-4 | TGTGCCAGCAGCCTGAAAGCGGGAGGAACCTACGAGCAGTACTTC | CASSLKAGGTYEQYF
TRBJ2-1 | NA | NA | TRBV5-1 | TGCGCCAGCAGCCCGGGATCTATATTCTCCCCTGGGTTCTTC | CASSPGSIFSPGFF
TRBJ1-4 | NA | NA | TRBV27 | TGTGCCAGCAGTTTATCCCCTCCGACTAATGAAAAACTGTTTTTT | CASSLSPPTNEKLFF
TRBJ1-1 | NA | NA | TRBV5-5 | TGTGCCAGCAGCTTGAGTTCAGGGGACGTTGAAGCTTTCTTT | CASSLSSGDVEAFF
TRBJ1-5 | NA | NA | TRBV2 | TGTGCCAGCAGTGAATTTGGGGGCAATCAGCCCCAGCATTTT | CASSEFGGNQPQHF
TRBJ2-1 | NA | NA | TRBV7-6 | TGTGCCAGCAACGAGGGAGAGAGAACCTACAATGAGCAGTTCTTC | CASNEGERTYNEQFF
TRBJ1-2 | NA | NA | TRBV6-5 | TGTGCCAGCAGTCCGGGACCCCTTTATGGCTATGGCTACACCTTC | CASSPGPLYGYGYTF
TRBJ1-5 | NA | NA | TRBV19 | TGTGCCAGTACCGCGACAAAACAGCCCCAGCATTTT | CASTATKQPQHF
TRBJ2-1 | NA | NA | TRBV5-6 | TGTGCCAGCAGCCCTCGACTAGTTACCTACAATGAGCAGTTCTTC | CASSPRLVTYNEQFF
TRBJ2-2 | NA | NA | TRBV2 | TGTGCCAGCAGTGAATTCCCGGGGACCGGGGAGCTGTTTTTT | CASSEFPGTGELFF
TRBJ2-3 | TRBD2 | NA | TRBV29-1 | TGCAGCGTTGATCCCTTCGGGAGGATCACAGATACGCAGTATTTT | CSVDPFGRITDTQYF
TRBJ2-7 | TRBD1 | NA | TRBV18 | TGTGCCAGCTCACCATTCCTACAGGGGGATAGGTACGAGCAGTACTTC | CASSPFLQGDRYEQYF
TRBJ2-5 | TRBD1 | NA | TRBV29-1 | TGCAGCTTCCCCCCGACAGGGGTGGAGACCCAGTACTTC | CSFPPTGVETQYF
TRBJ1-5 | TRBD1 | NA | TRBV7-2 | TGTGCCAGCAGCGGGGGACAGGGTAGCAATCAGCCCCAGCATTTT | CASSGGQGSNQPQHF
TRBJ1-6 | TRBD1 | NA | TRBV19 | TGTGCCAGTACTCCCCGGGACAGGGGGTATAATTCACCCCTCCACTTT | CASTPRDRGYNSPLHF
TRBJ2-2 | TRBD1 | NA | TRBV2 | TGTGCCAGCAAACCGTATCGACAGGGGACCGGGGAGCTGTTTTTT | CASKPYRQGTGELFF
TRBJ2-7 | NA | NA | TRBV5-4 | TGTGCCAGCAGCATAAGCCGACAGGCCCCCGAGCAGTACTTC | CASSISRQAPEQYF
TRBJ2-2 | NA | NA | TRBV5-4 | TGTGCCAGCAGCTTGGTCGGCAGGGAATCGGGGGAGCTGTTTTTT | CASSLVGRESGELFF
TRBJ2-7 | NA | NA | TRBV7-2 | TGTGCCAGCAGCTTAGCTGGCAGGGGTTACGAGCAGTACTTC | CASSLAGRGYEQYF
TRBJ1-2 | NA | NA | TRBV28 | TGTGCCAGCAGTTTATTAGTCGGAGATGGCTACACCTTC | CASSLLVGDGYTF
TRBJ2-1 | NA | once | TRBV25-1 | TGTGCCAGCAGTGAATTCAGCGGTGCTCCGGGCGAGCAGTTCTTC | CASSEFSGAPGEQFF
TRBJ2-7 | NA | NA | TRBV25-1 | TGTGCCAGCAGTCTCCCTGGGGCTCAGGCCTACGAGCAGTACTTC | CASSLPGAQAYEQYF
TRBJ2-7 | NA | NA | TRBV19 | TGTGCCAGTAGTATAGATCTCCAGGGCTCCTACGAGCAGTACTTC | CASSIDLQGSYEQYF
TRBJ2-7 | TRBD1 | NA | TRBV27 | TGTGCCAGCAGTGGACAGGGGCTTAGCGAGCAGTACTTC | CASSGQGLSEQYF
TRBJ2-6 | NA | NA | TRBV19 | TGTGCCAGTAGTATAGTGGCAAGTTCGGTCTCTGGGGCCAACGTCCTGACTTTC | CASSIVASSVSGANVLTF
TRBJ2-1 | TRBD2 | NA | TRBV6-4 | TGTGCCAGCAGTGGACTAGCGGGAGGGCCCGTGCAGTTCTTC | CASSGLAGGPVQFF
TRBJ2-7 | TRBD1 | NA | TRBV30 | TGTGCCTGGGACAGGACAGGGGGGGGCGAGCAGTACTTC | CAWDRTGGGEQYF
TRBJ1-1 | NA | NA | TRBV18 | TGTGCCAGCTCACCACCTGAGGAATTAGGGGCTTTCTTT | CASSPPEELGAFF
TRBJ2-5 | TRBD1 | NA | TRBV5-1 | TGCGCCAGCAGCTTGGAGGGACAGCCCCAAGAGACCCAGTACTTC | CASSLEGQPQETQYF
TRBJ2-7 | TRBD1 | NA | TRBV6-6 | TGTGCCAGCAGTCGCGGCCCGGTGGCGCAGGGGGTGAAGCAGTACTTC | CASSRGPVAQGVKQYF
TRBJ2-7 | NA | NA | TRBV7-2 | TGTGCCAGCAGCTTAACGAGTCAGGGGCCCTACGAGCAGTACTTC | CASSLTSQGPYEQYF